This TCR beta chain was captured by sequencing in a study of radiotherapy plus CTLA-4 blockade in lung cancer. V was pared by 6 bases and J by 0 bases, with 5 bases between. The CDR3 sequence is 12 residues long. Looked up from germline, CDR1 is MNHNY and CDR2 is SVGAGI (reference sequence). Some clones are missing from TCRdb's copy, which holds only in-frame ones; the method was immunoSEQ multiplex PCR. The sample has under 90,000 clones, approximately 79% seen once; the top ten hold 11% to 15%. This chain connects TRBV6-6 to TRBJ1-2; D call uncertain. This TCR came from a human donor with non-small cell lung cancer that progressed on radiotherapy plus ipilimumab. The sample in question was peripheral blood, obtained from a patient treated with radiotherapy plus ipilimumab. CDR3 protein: CASREANYGYTF. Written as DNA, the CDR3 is TGTGCCAGCAGGGAAGCTAACTATGGCTACACCTTC.